This T cell receptor beta chain appears in the sequencing data of a study of T cells in narcolepsy. Of note for this clone: Its cognate antigen is unknown.

Germline assignment: CDR1 SNHLY and CDR2 FYNNEI. CDR3 length equals 12 residues. With 6 bases clipped from V and 6 bases from J, the junction kept 4 bases outside the gene matches. Study-wide findings and caveats: No autoreactive T cell clone sequences appeared in some memory CD4+ repertoires.

Sequencing was performed with immunoSEQ multiplex PCR; in TCRdb, only in-frame clones are kept and a portion is missing. The sample holds some 35,000 clones, approximately 78% seen once. The sequenced sample consisted of CD45RA- memory CD4+ T cells from PBMCs. The V gene is TRBV2, the J gene TRBJ2-7; 8 nucleotides agree with TRBD1. The receptor's source is a human donor with narcolepsy. CDR3 coding DNA: TGTGCCAGCAGCTTAGGGACAGGCGAGCAGTACTTC. Translating it yields CASSLGTGEQYF.